This T cell receptor beta chain was recovered during a study of T cell responses to AZD1222 COVID-19 vaccine listed by TCRdb under 2021. For the wider study: AZD1222 recipients given second doses at about 4 weeks or at about 12 weeks were pooled, since spike-specific TCR depth and breadth were not found to differ between the two schedules. TCR sequencing covered fewer than 250 trial participants: 200 to 220 given two doses of AZD1222 and approximately 26 given two doses of MenACWY control vaccine. Enrollment into the trials was organized by age into subgroups of 18-55, 56-69 and 70-plus years, and those subgroups contained about 150, 27 and 61 TCR-sequenced participants, respectively.

Details on this clone: Its binding antigen is unknown. Nothing much larger sits one base from this clone, and base qualities are not available.

The CDR3 regions of human TCRbeta chains were analyzed by immunosequencing. The authors' pipeline ran thus. TCRs in the repertoires were matched against a reference library of SARS-CoV-2-specific TCRs that had been generated with the MIRA antigen-specificity platform. Breadth was defined as the fraction of unique TCRs that were SARS-CoV-2-associated, and depth was defined as the fraction of total T cells that were SARS-CoV-2-associated. Using the MIRA data, each spike-specific TCR was mapped to the spike region that the TCR reacts to and placed in a CD4 or CD8 class. Log10-transformed breadth and depth values were compared by one-way ANOVA with Sidak's multiple comparisons tests. TCRdb carries this immuneACCESS record with in-frame sequences only. Its versions omit some clonotypes, under half of them owing to an unresolved V gene in the studies checked, with the rest unexplained. The DNA was the basis for D and trimming; V, J and clone size are from that table. In this sample the table shows fewer than 100,000 clones, more than 90% of which occur a single time. The leading ten clones occupy roughly 13% of the sample.

This specimen's time point label, per the study, means: baseline before first vaccination. Vaccinee samples were obtained from the UK trials COV001 and COV002, which included a single-blind randomized controlled phase 2/3 trial of AZD1222 (ChAdOx1 nCoV-19) in healthy adults. Trial participant PBMC samples were collected at day 0 and day 28 after the second dose for TCRbeta chain sequencing. V drops 4 bases and J drops 4 bases, leaving 8 bases in between. There are 13 amino acids in the CDR3, from cysteine to phenylalanine inclusive. The kept DNA is CDR3 alone, 39 bases in frame from the first base. From a lookup of the germline V gene, CDR1 and CDR2 are KGHSY and FQNENV. General conclusions and limits of the study: After two AZD1222 doses, spike-specific TCR breadth and depth were significantly higher than at day 0 and than in MenACWY recipients. The 56-69-year group was small, and its depth increase did not reach significance, likely because of low power. Most participants were white British and females outnumbered males, and the authors suggested that clonal diversity may have been underestimated. Conclusions about previously exposed vaccinees were limited because only five to seven AZD1222 recipients were SARS-CoV-2 seropositive at baseline. Reportedly, close to half of the unique spike-specific TCRs recognized epitopes lying outside the regions that are mutated in the B.1.351 and B.1.1.7 variants. Vaccine-associated CD4 TCRs spanned the whole spike protein, with dominant responses in regions 160-218 and 743-854. Because no day 14 peak-response samples were available, the repertoires could be characterized only after the peak T cell response.

The chain joins TRBV16 to TRBJ2-1; the D gene cannot be resolved reliably. The source was peripheral blood, collected on day 0 of AZD1222 vaccination. The receptor was derived from an adult in good health. The CDR3 protein is CASSLTKYNEQFF. Read as DNA, the sequence is TGTGCCAGCAGCCTAACAAAGTACAATGAGCAGTTCTTC.